These 27 T cell receptor beta chains originate from one sample sequenced in a study of technical replicates of blood from a handful of donors. Clones were read by immunoSEQ multiplex PCR, and TCRdb kept only the in-frame ones, dropping some. Of just over 95,000 clones listed, approximately 96% were seen once; the top ten hold over 0.2%. Sequencing was done on a sample of T cells isolated from PBMCs. The source of these receptors is a human donor in good health.

CDR3 bases: TGTGCCAGCAGTCGTGGGACAGGGCGAGAGACCCAGTACTTC. Amino acid sequence: CASSRGTGRETQYF. The gene calls are TRBV27 and TRBJ2-5, with 9 bases fitting TRBD1. V lost 5 bases and J lost 4; bases outside the gene matches: 5. This CDR3 spans 14 amino acids. Germline V lookup: CDR1 MNHEY, CDR2 SMNVEV (reference sequence).

V and J are TRBV9 and TRBJ2-5, with a tentative D call TRBD1 (6 bases). Trimming left V 2 bases short and J 5 bases short, with 19 bases between. Germline loops: CDR1 SGDLS, CDR2 YYNGEE. This CDR3 region has 16 residues. In DNA form, the CDR3 reads TGTGCCAGCAGCGTTGATGTTTCCGGGACAAGGGAGACCCAGTACTTC. It is translated as CASSVDVSGTRETQYF.

The gene calls are TRBV27 and TRBJ2-3; possibly TRBD2 for D (5 bases). V gave up 3 bases and J gave up 2 bases, with 9 bases separating them. The CDR3 sequence is 14 residues long. CDR1 and CDR2 from the germline V gene are MNHEY and SMNVEV (reference sequence). CDR3 nucleotides: TGTGCCAGCAGTTTCTCGGGGTTCACAGATACGCAGTATTTT. Protein product: CASSFSGFTDTQYF.

The rearrangement joins TRBV29-1 to TRBJ1-2; D is possibly TRBD1 (5 bases). The CDR3 loop spans 13 amino acids. Germline V CDR1 and CDR2: SQVTM, ANQGSEA. Between the trimmed V and J ends, which lost 6 bases and 6 bases, there was a span of 17 bases. The CDR3 DNA is TGCAGCGTCCCTCCCCAGGGTTTGGATGGCTACACCTTC. It is translated as CSVPPQGLDGYTF.

This clone was seen more than once but under ten times. The chain combines TRBV7-2 with TRBJ2-5; no clear D. This CDR3 has 14 residues. Germline lookup yields CDR1 SGHTA and CDR2 FQGNSA. V dropped 1 base and J dropped 5 bases, with 11 bases sitting between them. CDR3 loop: CASSLGSGWETQYF. The CDR3 DNA follows: TGTGCCAGCAGCTTAGGTTCTGGCTGGGAGACCCAGTACTTC.

The rearrangement uses TRBV11-2 and TRBJ2-3; 14 bases agree with TRBD2. The CDR3 spans 16 residues. Trimming at V came to 5 bases and at J to 6 bases, leaving 7 bases not matched to a gene. Germline V gene data show CDR1 as SGHAT and CDR2 as FQNNGV. CDR3 sequence reads: CASSQRRTSGGDTQYF. The CDR3 coding sequence is TGTGCCAGCAGCCAACGGAGGACTAGCGGGGGGGATACGCAGTATTTT.

The chain links TRBV4-2 to TRBJ1-3; 7 positions match TRBD1. With V trimmed by 4 bases and J by 1 base, 4 bases remained unmatched. The CDR3 loop spans 15 amino acids. Germline V gene lookup returns CDR1 LGHNA and CDR2 YNFKEQ. CDR3 sequence: CASSREQGSGNTIYF. DNA for the CDR3: TGTGCCAGCAGCCGAGAACAGGGGTCTGGAAACACCATATATTTT.

The chain joins TRBV5-8 to TRBJ2-7; D remains ambiguous. CDR3 length: 11 residues. Germline V lookup: CDR1 SGHTS, CDR2 YDEGEE. Trimming took off 4 bases at V and 7 bases at J, with 9 bases between the two ends. The CDR3 loop reads CASSPPREQYF. The DNA of the CDR3 is TGTGCCAGCAGCCCCCCCCGGGAGCAGTACTTC.

The gene calls are TRBV7-9 and TRBJ2-7; TRBD2 aligns across 8 bases. V lost 8 bases to trimming and J lost 5 bases; unmatched junction nucleotides: 17. The CDR3 spans 16 residues. Germline values: CDR1 SEHNR, CDR2 FQNEAQ (reference sequence). This CDR3 is CASAVASAGVPHEQYF. CDR3 in DNA: TGTGCCAGCGCCGTTGCGTCAGCGGGAGTTCCCCACGAGCAGTACTTC. The full variable domain, in which reference TRBV7-9 and TRBJ2-7 provide the parts outside the CDR3, is DTGVSQNPRHKITKRGQNVTFRCDPISEHNRLYWYRQTLGQGPEFLTYFQNEAQLEKSRLLSDRFSAERPKGSFSTLEIQRTEQGDSAMYLCASAVASAGVPHEQYFGPGTRLTVT.

This clone has a single count. The V and J genes are TRBV5-1 and TRBJ2-1, with a tentative D call TRBD2 (5 bases). Trimming removed 3 bases at V and 9 bases at J, with 16 bases between. Germline V gives CDR1 SGHRS, CDR2 YFSETQ. This CDR3 contains 14 residues. The DNA for the CDR3 is TGCGCCAGCAGCTGGCGGGCCCCCAGCGGTGAGCAGTTCTTC. Translated, it gives CASSWRAPSGEQFF.

The J gene is TRBJ1-5, the V gene TRBV4-1, with D perhaps TRBD1 (6 bases). Trimming stripped 3 bases from V and 2 bases from J, with 11 bases between. CDR1 MGHRA and CDR2 YSYEKL come from the germline V gene. The CDR3 runs to 15 residues. The CDR3 reads CASSQASGGNQPQHF. DNA for the CDR3: TGCGCCAGCAGCCAGGCTTCAGGGGGCAATCAGCCCCAGCATTTT.

This clone was seen once. The chain has TRBV5-1 and TRBJ2-3; 10 bases map to TRBD2. V trimming: 0 bases; J trimming: 1 base; junction bases outside the gene matches: 5. Germline lookup yields CDR1 SGHRS and CDR2 YFSETQ. The CDR3 loop spans 17 amino acids. The CDR3 bases are TGCGCCAGCAGCTTGGCCGCGCTAGCGGGAGGCACAGATACGCAGTATTTT. Translation: CASSLAALAGGTDTQYF.

The chain combines TRBV5-1 with TRBJ2-7; maybe TRBD1 (6 bases). Between the trimmed V and J ends, which lost 0 bases and 3 bases, there was a span of 13 bases. The CDR3 contains 15 residues. CDR1 and CDR2 (germline): SGHRS, YFSETQ. CDR3 nucleotide sequence: TGCGCCAGCAGCTTGGTAACCAGGGGACGCTACGAGCAGTACTTC. This translates into CASSLVTRGRYEQYF.

This chain uses TRBV11-2 with TRBJ1-1; possibly TRBD1 for D (5 bases). The length of the CDR3 is 15 residues. CDR1 is SGHAT and CDR2 is FQNNGV in the germline V gene. Trimming stripped 0 bases from V and 4 bases from J, with 12 bases between. Here the CDR3 reads CASSLDRQGLTEAFF. The CDR3 bases are TGTGCCAGCAGCTTAGATCGCCAGGGCCTCACTGAAGCTTTCTTT.

V is TRBV6-1 and J is TRBJ2-1; D unresolved. There are 13 residues in the CDR3. Trimming stripped 4 bases from V and 15 bases from J, with 19 bases between. The germline V gene has CDR1 MNHNS and CDR2 SASEGT. CDR3 sequence: CASSGLIVELGFF. The CDR3 nucleotides read TGTGCCAGCAGTGGACTCATCGTTGAATTGGGGTTCTTC.

Only one count was recorded for this clone. The CDR3: CASSWGGQFSNQPQHF. The CDR3 DNA reads TGTGCCAGCAGCTGGGGGGGCCAGTTTAGCAATCAGCCCCAGCATTTT. The rearrangement links TRBV5-4 to TRBJ1-5; a possible D gene is TRBD1 (6 bases). Germline CDR1 SGHNT, CDR2 YYREEE (reference sequence). The CDR3 length is 16 residues. Trimming stripped 3 bases from V and 0 bases from J, with 13 bases between.

This clone was counted once. This chain joins TRBV27 and TRBJ2-7; 7 bases agree with TRBD2. V lost 3 bases and J lost 4; bases outside the gene matches: 0. This CDR3 region has 12 residues. In germline, CDR1 is MNHEY, CDR2 SMNVEV (reference sequence). In DNA, the CDR3 is TGTGCCAGCAGTTTTAGCGGGTACGAGCAGTACTTC. Its protein is CASSFSGYEQYF.

The chain links TRBV29-1 to TRBJ2-2, with TRBD1 identical over 10 bases. The CDR3 runs to 14 residues. Looked up from germline, CDR1 is SQVTM and CDR2 is ANQGSEA. Trimming took 6 bases from V and 7 from J; bases not matched to a gene: 8. CDR3 DNA: TGCAGCGTGGTAACGACAGGGGGCTACGGGGAGCTGTTTTTT. Protein: CSVVTTGGYGELFF.

The J gene is TRBJ1-6, the V gene TRBV7-2; a weak D match, TRBD1 (6 bases). V shed 5 bases and J shed 5 bases, with 13 bases lying between them. The CDR3 spans 15 residues. Germline CDR1 is SGHTA and CDR2 is FQGNSA. For the CDR3, the DNA is TGTGCCAGCAGCCCCGGGGGGGGCGATAATTCACCCCTCCACTTT. Amino acids: CASSPGGGDNSPLHF. The full variable domain, its missing parts supplied by reference TRBV7-2 and TRBJ1-6, is GAGVSQSPSNKVTEKGKDVELRCDPISGHTALYWYRQSLGQGLEFLIYFQGNSAPDKSGLPSDRFSAERTGGSVSTLTIQRTQQEDSAVYLCASSPGGGDNSPLHFGNGTRLTVT.

The chain has TRBV4-1 and TRBJ1-1; TRBD1 aligns across 7 bases. The ends lost 0 bases at V and 4 bases at J; junction bases unmatched: 5. The length of the CDR3 is 15 residues. CDR1 is MGHRA, CDR2 YSYEKL, per germline. For the CDR3, the DNA is TGCGCCAGCAGCCAAGACAGGGGGATCGGCACTGAAGCTTTCTTT. Translating it yields CASSQDRGIGTEAFF.

The rearrangement joins TRBV28 to TRBJ1-5, with D perhaps TRBD1 (6 bases). V dropped 6 bases and J dropped 3 bases, with 15 bases sitting between them. Per germline, CDR1 MDHEN and CDR2 SYDVKM. The CDR3 is made up of 15 amino acids. CDR3 coding DNA: TGTGCCAGCAGGTATTCGGACAGCTTCAATCAGCCCCAGCATTTT. Its translation: CASRYSDSFNQPQHF. Based on the CDR3 plus reference TRBV28 and TRBJ1-5, the full variable domain is DVKVTQSSRYLVKRTGEKVFLECVQDMDHENMFWYRQDPGLGLRLIYFSYDVKMKEKGDIPEGYSVSREKKERFSLILESASTNQTSMYLCASRYSDSFNQPQHFGDGTRLSIL.

The chain links TRBV27 to TRBJ2-7; the match to TRBD2 covers 8 bases. CDR1 is MNHEY and CDR2 is SMNVEV in the germline V gene (reference sequence). Trimming took 0 bases from V and 2 from J; bases not matched to a gene: 9. There are 17 residues in the CDR3. The CDR3 region is CASSLSHFREGAYEQYF. DNA for the CDR3: TGTGCCAGCAGTTTATCGCATTTCCGGGAGGGCGCCTACGAGCAGTACTTC.

The V and J genes are TRBV5-1 and TRBJ1-1; tentatively, D is TRBD1 (5 bases). The germline gives CDR1 SGHRS, CDR2 YFSETQ. The CDR3 contains 16 residues. V was trimmed by 3 bases and J by 3 bases, leaving 18 bases between them. CDR3 sequence reads: CASSYETAPGDTEAFF. DNA of the CDR3: TGCGCCAGCAGCTACGAGACAGCCCCGGGGGACACTGAAGCTTTCTTT. The full variable domain, rest sourced from reference TRBV5-1 and TRBJ1-1, is KAGVTQTPRYLIKTRGQQVTLSCSPISGHRSVSWYQQTPGQGLQFLFEYFSETQRNKGNFPGRFSGRQFSNSRSEMNVSTLELGDSALYLCASSYETAPGDTEAFFGQGTRLTVV.

This clone was detected only a few times. The genes are TRBV28 and TRBJ1-1, with 7 bases that match TRBD1. Germline values: CDR1 MDHEN, CDR2 SYDVKM. V dropped 7 bases and J dropped 7; count of bases not matched to a gene: 6. This CDR3 comprises 12 residues. DNA for the CDR3: TGTGCCAGCACCAAGAGGGACAGTGAAGCTTTCTTT. Translated, it gives CASTKRDSEAFF. Supplemented by reference TRBV28 and TRBJ1-1, the full variable domain reads DVKVTQSSRYLVKRTGEKVFLECVQDMDHENMFWYRQDPGLGLRLIYFSYDVKMKEKGDIPEGYSVSREKKERFSLILESASTNQTSMYLCASTKRDSEAFFGQGTRLTVV.

This chain connects TRBV2 to TRBJ2-4; D call uncertain. The V end lost 6 bases, the J end lost 5 bases, and 17 bases lay between the germline ends. CDR1 is SNHLY and CDR2 is FYNNEI in the germline V gene. This CDR3 spans 15 amino acids. CDR3 sequence (DNA): TGTGCCAGCAGAATCACCCACTCAGAGGAAAACATTCAGTACTTC. Amino acids: CASRITHSEENIQYF.

The chain is built from TRBV6-5 and TRBJ1-1, with D tentatively TRBD1 (5 bases). The V and J ends lost 0 bases and 4 bases respectively, with 12 bases between them. This CDR3 contains 15 residues. In germline, CDR1 is MNHEY, CDR2 SVGAGI. The CDR3 here is CASSYSRRAATEAFF. Here the CDR3 DNA reads TGTGCCAGCAGTTACTCCCGCAGGGCAGCCACTGAAGCTTTCTTT.

This clone has only one observation. The rearrangement links TRBV19 to TRBJ1-4; TRBD1 might be the D (6 bases). Trimming left V 8 bases short and J 0 bases short, with 7 bases between. The germline gives CDR1 LNHDA, CDR2 SQIVND (reference sequence). CDR3 length: 13 amino acids. CDR3 amino acids: CASRQATNEKLFF. The CDR3 DNA reads as TGTGCCAGTCGACAGGCAACTAATGAAAAACTGTTTTTT.